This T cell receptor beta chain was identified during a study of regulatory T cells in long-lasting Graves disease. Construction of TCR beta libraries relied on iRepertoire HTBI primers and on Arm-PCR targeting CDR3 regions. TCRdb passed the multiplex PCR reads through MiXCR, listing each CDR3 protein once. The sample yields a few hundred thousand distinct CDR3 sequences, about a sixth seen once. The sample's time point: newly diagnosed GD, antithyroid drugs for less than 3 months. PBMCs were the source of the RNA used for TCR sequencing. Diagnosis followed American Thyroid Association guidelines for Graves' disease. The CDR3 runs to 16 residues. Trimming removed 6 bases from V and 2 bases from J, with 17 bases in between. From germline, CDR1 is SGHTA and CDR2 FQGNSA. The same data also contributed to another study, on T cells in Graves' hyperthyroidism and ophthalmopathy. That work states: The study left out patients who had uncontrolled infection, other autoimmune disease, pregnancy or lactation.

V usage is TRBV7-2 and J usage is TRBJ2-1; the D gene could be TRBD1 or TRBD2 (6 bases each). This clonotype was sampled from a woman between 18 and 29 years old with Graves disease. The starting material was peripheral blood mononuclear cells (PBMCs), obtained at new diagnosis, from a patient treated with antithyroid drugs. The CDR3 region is CASSYPQGGTYNEQFF. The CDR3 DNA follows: TGTGCCAGCAGTTACCCACAGGGCGGGACCTACAATGAGCAGTTCTTC.